One sample yielded the 10 T cell receptor beta chains listed below, sequenced in a study of CD8 T cells in ankylosing spondylitis. Regarding the study as a whole: In ankylosing spondylitis blood, a motif of roughly eight highly homologous TCR beta variants appeared characteristic.

The antigens these receptors bind are not known. MiXCR, applied by TCRdb to the 5' RACE reads, yields one record per CDR3 protein. The sample lists 750,000 to 850,000 distinct CDR3 sequences, roughly 12% seen once, with approximately 0.46% in the top ten. Sequences were obtained from blood, either unsorted or a sorted T cell fraction (not recorded which). The receptor source for this set is a male donor with ankylosing spondylitis.

The CDR3 DNA follows: TGCGCCAGCAGCCAGGGACTAGCGGGCCCCTACAATGAGCAGTTCTTC. Amino acid sequence: CASSQGLAGPYNEQFF. V usage is TRBV5-1 and J usage is TRBJ2-1; TRBD2 matches at 12 bases. The germline V gene has CDR1 SGHRS and CDR2 YFSETQ. V shed 4 bases, J shed 2 bases, and the junction held 4 bases outside the gene matches. This CDR3 comprises 16 residues.

The chain carries TRBV9 and TRBJ2-7; either TRBD1 or TRBD2 may fit D (5 bases each). Deletions cut 0 bases from V and 6 bases from J, with 13 bases between. Germline loops: CDR1 SGDLS, CDR2 YYNGEE. The CDR3 runs to 14 residues. CDR3 DNA sequence: TGTGCCAGCAGCGTAGATCCCCAGAGGGGCGAGCAGTACTTC. Encoded protein: CASSVDPQRGEQYF.

The V and J genes are TRBV6-1 and TRBJ2-7; TRBD1 matches 7 bases. V gave up 7 bases and J gave up 1 base; unmatched junction bases: 4. Germline values: CDR1 MNHNS, CDR2 SASEGT. This CDR3 spans 13 amino acids. This CDR3 reads CASKGQASYEQYF. CDR3 bases: TGTGCCAGCAAAGGACAGGCTTCCTACGAGCAGTACTTC.

The chain carries TRBV2 and TRBJ1-6; 9 nucleotides agree with TRBD1. The germline CDR1 and CDR2 sequences are SNHLY and FYNNEI. The V segment lost 6 bases and the J segment 7 bases; nucleotides outside the gene matches: 4. The CDR3 length is 14 residues. CDR3 DNA sequence: TGTGCCAGCAGGATGACAGGGGGGAATTCACCCCTCCACTTT. The encoded protein is CASRMTGGNSPLHF.

The CDR3 sequence is CSARAVQGWQPEAFF. CDR3 in DNA: TGCAGTGCTAGGGCCGTACAGGGATGGCAACCTGAAGCTTTCTTT. This chain joins TRBV20-1 and TRBJ1-1; possibly TRBD1 for D (6 bases). Germline V CDR1 and CDR2: DFQATT, SNEGSKA (reference sequence). V lost 3 bases, J lost 6 bases, and 20 bases lay in between. The CDR3 runs to 15 residues.

This clonotype appeared a few times. The chain has TRBV12-5 and TRBJ1-2; D ambiguous. CDR3 length: 10 residues. V lost 9 bases and J lost 5, with 7 bases in between. Germline V gene sequence: CDR1 LGHNT, CDR2 FRNRAP. The chain's CDR3 is CARGWYGYTF. In nucleotides, the CDR3 is TGTGCTAGGGGGTGGTATGGCTACACCTTC.

This rearrangement joins TRBV5-1 to TRBJ2-7; 8 nucleotides line up with TRBD1. Germline-derived CDR1 and CDR2 are SGHRS and YFSETQ. CDR3 length equals 15 residues. Losses at the gene ends were 2 bases for V and 6 bases for J; bases not matched to a gene: 10. Here the CDR3 DNA reads TGCGCCAGCAGCTTACTGGGACAGGTTGCCGGCGAGCAGTACTTC. Encoded protein: CASSLLGQVAGEQYF.

This chain connects TRBV12-3 or TRBV12-4 to TRBJ1-5; weak D call: TRBD1 (5 bases). CDR3 length equals 15 residues. Trimming pared 5 bases from V and 5 bases from J, leaving 16 bases between. In DNA, the CDR3 is TGTGCCAGCAGTCCATTGGCGGGGGGAGATCAGCCCCAGCATTTT. Its translation is CASSPLAGGDQPQHF.

As concerns this clonotype: A much larger clone sits a single nucleotide away, making a read error possible. This chain joins TRBV20-1 and TRBJ2-1, with D perhaps TRBD2 (5 bases). This CDR3 comprises 11 residues. CDR1 is DFQATT, CDR2 SNEGSKA, per germline (reference sequence). V gave up 5 bases and J gave up 8 bases, with 10 bases separating them. In nucleotides, the CDR3 is TGCAGTGCTGAAAAGGGAGATGAGCAGTTCTTC. Residues: CSAEKGDEQFF.

This clonotype was counted at least ten times. The J gene is TRBJ2-1, the V gene TRBV5-1; tentatively, D is TRBD2 (5 bases). In germline, CDR1 is SGHRS, CDR2 YFSETQ. This CDR3 is built from 14 residues. V lost 4 bases to trimming and J lost 8 bases, with 16 bases between them. Here the CDR3 DNA reads TGCGCCAGCAGCGGGTTGAGGGCCTGGGATGAGCAGTTCTTC. This sequence encodes CASSGLRAWDEQFF.